This T cell receptor (beta chain) originates from a study of CD8+ T cells in alopecia areata. Looked up from germline, CDR1 is MRHNA and CDR2 is SNTAGT. V shed 0 bases and J 4 bases; nucleotides not matched to a gene: 3. This CDR3 has 15 amino acids. For four to six patients taking part in the biomarker study, CD4+ cells were further sorted into CD25+CD127- cells. It was from alopecia areata patients that lesional scalp punch biopsies and peripheral blood were collected. Comment on this clone: Its antigen remains unknown.

Extracted RNA was reverse transcribed, and the resulting cDNA served as sequencing template. Method: immunoSEQ multiplex PCR; TCRdb's copy keeps in-frame clones and lacks some. Of more than 11,000 clones detected, roughly three fifths appear once; the ten largest clones hold under 4%. Regarding the study as a whole: Sequenced scalp T cells also include alphabeta T cells resident in normal skin. Sharing of TCRs across patients appeared less clear than in mice, possibly for HLA-related reasons.

J is TRBJ2-1 and V is TRBV6-4; 7 bases line up with TRBD2. Source material: CD4+ Tregs sorted from blood. The origin of this receptor is a human donor with alopecia areata. The CDR3 DNA follows: TGTGCCAGCAGTGACTCCCTAGCGGTGTACAATGAGCAGTTCTTC. Its protein product is CASSDSLAVYNEQFF.